This T cell receptor (delta chain) emerged from a study of γδ T cells in repeated Plasmodium falciparum infection. Background on the study: Donors had four controlled P. falciparum NF54 infections over about 640 days. Whole-study results and caveats: Compared with Australian children, Malian Vdelta2-negative repertoires seemed more clonal, less diverse, less shared.

This CDR3 spans 15 amino acids. Looked up from germline, CDR1 is GEAIGNYY and CDR2 is EKD. V gave up 7 bases and J gave up 6 bases; unmatched junction bases: 15. For this clone: Its cognate antigen is unknown. The amino acid sequence in TCRdb belongs to a much larger clone and departs from this DNA's translation at residue 6, likely a sequencing read error; the sequence shown is translated from the DNA.

Bulk repertoires came from Vgamma9/Vdelta2+ or Vdelta2-negative gammadelta T cells flow-sorted from PBMC. Both TRG and TRD chains were sequenced from each sorted sample. TCRdb redid the clone calls on the multiplex PCR reads with CATT. The repertoire holds 45,000 to 60,000 delta-chain clones, with 1.5% to 2% as singletons. The TCR comes from a pool of human donors (malaria-infected and uninfected, not separated). The sample comprised gamma-delta T cells from blood. The V and J genes are TRDV2 and TRDJ1; 8 nucleotides match TRDD3. The J gene is absent in TCRdb and was assigned here via DNA matching to germline. The CDR3 region has the DNA TGTGCCTGGGCTACTAGGGGATACTATGGGAATAAACTCATCTTT. This codes for CAWATRGYYGNKLIF.